This TCR beta chain was captured in a study of metastatic and nonmetastatic thyroid tumors. Whole-study context: Repertoires from malignant and benign thyroid patients were compared across blood and tumor or nodule tissue. Findings of the study overall: Benign nodules reportedly had significantly lower TCR beta diversity than malignant thyroid tumors in blood and tumor.

The CDR3 is made up of 17 amino acids. V trimming: 2 bases; J trimming: 5 bases; junction bases outside the gene matches: 10. Germline assignment: CDR1 SGDLS and CDR2 YYNGEE. MiXCR was used by TCRdb to re-call the PCR reads. The sample yields around 34,000 clones, less than 20% seen once. In this sample, this clone turned up many times. Its antigen is undetermined. Treatment of any kind had been given to no patient before thyroid surgery. The sequencing input was blood. This receptor was obtained from a female donor with papillary thyroid cancer or a benign thyroid nodule (not recorded which). Some clones in this sample may be carry-over from other donors' samples. This chain links TRBV9 with TRBJ2-3; TRBD2 matches at 11 bases. The CDR3 sequence is CASSVTGTSGGGDTQYF. CDR3 nucleotides: TGTGCCAGCAGCGTTACCGGGACTAGCGGTGGGGGAGATACGCAGTATTTT.